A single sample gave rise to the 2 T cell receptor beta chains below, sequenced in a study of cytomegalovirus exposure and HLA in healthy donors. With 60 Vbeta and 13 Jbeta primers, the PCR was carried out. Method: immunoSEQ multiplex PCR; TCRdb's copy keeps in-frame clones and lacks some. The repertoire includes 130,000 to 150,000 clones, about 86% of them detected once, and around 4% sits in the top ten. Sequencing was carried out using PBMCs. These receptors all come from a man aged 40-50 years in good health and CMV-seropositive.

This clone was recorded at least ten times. CDR3 in DNA: TGTGCCATCAGTGAAGAGTATGGCTACACCTTC. Protein product: CAISEEYGYTF. The chain joins TRBV10-3 to TRBJ1-2; no definite D call. Germline CDR1 is ENHRY and CDR2 is SYGVKD. V shed 3 bases and J shed 5 bases, with 4 bases lying between them. The CDR3 spans 11 residues.

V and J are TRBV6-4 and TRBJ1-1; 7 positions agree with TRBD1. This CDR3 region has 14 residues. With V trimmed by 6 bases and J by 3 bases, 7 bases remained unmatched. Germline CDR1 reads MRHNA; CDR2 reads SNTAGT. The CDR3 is CASRGDSSYTEAFF. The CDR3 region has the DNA TGTGCCAGCAGAGGGGACAGCTCCTACACTGAAGCTTTCTTT.